The 22 T cell receptor beta chains presented below share a single source sample, sequenced in a study of CD8+ T cells in alopecia areata. Extraction of RNA preceded its reverse transcription into cDNA, which served as the sequencing template. TCRdb's copy holds only in-frame clones and misses some; the assay was immunoSEQ multiplex PCR. The sample has under 130,000 clones; around three fifths are singletons. Sequenced input: CD4+ T cells sorted from blood. The source is a human donor in good health.

Of note for this clone: Other DNA sequences in this specimen translate into the identical CDR3. The chain links TRBV29-1 to TRBJ1-2; no reliable D call. This CDR3 has 11 residues. Trimming cost V 5 bases and J 6 bases, with 10 bases left between them. The germline gives CDR1 SQVTM, CDR2 ANQGSEA. Here the CDR3 reads CSVSSGDGYTF. The CDR3 DNA sequence: TGCAGCGTTTCATCCGGGGATGGCTACACCTTC. Full variable domain (outside the CDR3, taken from reference TRBV29-1 and TRBJ1-2): SAVISQKPSRDICQRGTSLTIQCQVDSQVTMMFWYRQQPGQSLTLIATANQGSEATYESGFVIDKFPISRPNLTFSTLTVSNMSPEDSSIYLCSVSSGDGYTFGSGTRLTVV.

This clone was seen once. The chain couples TRBV29-1 to TRBJ2-7; 8 positions agree with TRBD1. The CDR3 covers 16 residues. J gave up 3 bases and V 5 bases, and 15 bases lay outside the gene matches. Germline V gene data show CDR1 as SQVTM and CDR2 as ANQGSEA. The CDR3 DNA is TGCAGCGTTATTGGGACACGGGACAGGAAATACTACGAGCAGTACTTC. The encoded protein is CSVIGTRDRKYYEQYF.

The rearrangement uses TRBV27 and TRBJ2-1; perhaps TRBD1 as D (5 bases). This CDR3 is 15 amino acids long. Trimming stripped 10 bases from V and 3 bases from J, with 19 bases between. Germline V CDR1 and CDR2: MNHEY, SMNVEV (reference sequence). CDR3 residues: CATLRRTGIYNEQFF. CDR3 nucleotides: TGTGCCACCCTCAGAAGAACAGGAATCTACAATGAGCAGTTCTTC.

The chain couples TRBV6-5 to TRBJ2-5, with 15 nucleotides matching TRBD2. The CDR3 runs to 16 residues. From germline, CDR1 is MNHEY and CDR2 SVGAGI. V was pared by 4 bases and J by 2 bases, with 2 bases of the junction left unmatched. The CDR3 protein is CASSLGLAGGQETQYF. CDR3 coding DNA: TGTGCCAGCAGTTTGGGACTAGCGGGGGGACAAGAGACCCAGTACTTC.

The chain uses TRBV30 and TRBJ1-6; no reliable D call. This CDR3 spans 12 amino acids. In germline, CDR1 is GTSNPN, CDR2 SVGIG (reference sequence). V was pared by 2 bases and J by 6 bases, with 5 bases between. CDR3 nucleotide sequence: TGTGCCTGGAGTCCGAGTAATTCACCCCTCCACTTT. Its protein is CAWSPSNSPLHF.

V and J are TRBV4-3 and TRBJ2-7; 7 nucleotides match TRBD1. This CDR3 contains 16 residues. Germline assignment: CDR1 LGHNA and CDR2 YSLEER. Germline trimming cut 0 bases from V and 4 bases from J; bases unmatched to any gene: 9. In nucleotides, the CDR3 is TGCGCCAGCAGCCAAGATAGCCGGGACAGTAGTTACGAGCAGTACTTC. It is translated as CASSQDSRDSSYEQYF.

The genes are TRBV29-1 and TRBJ1-2, with D hard to call. The CDR3 length is 13 residues. Looked up from germline, CDR1 is SQVTM and CDR2 is ANQGSEA. Trimming took off 2 bases at V and 7 bases at J, with 14 bases between the two ends. In nucleotides, the CDR3 is TGCAGCGTTGAATTTCTGGGCCTCCGTGGCTACACCTTC. Encoded protein: CSVEFLGLRGYTF.

The chain combines TRBV30 with TRBJ2-6; 9 bases map to TRBD1. After removal of 8 bases from V and 0 bases from J, the junction contained 5 bases not matched to a gene. Looked up from germline, CDR1 is GTSNPN and CDR2 is SVGIG (reference sequence). This CDR3 has 15 residues. CDR3 region: CAMGQGTSGANVLTF. As DNA, the CDR3 is TGTGCCATGGGACAGGGAACCTCTGGGGCCAACGTCCTGACTTTC.

V gene TRBV6-5 combines with J gene TRBJ2-7; 10 nucleotides agree with TRBD2. This CDR3 is 14 amino acids long. V gave up 6 bases and J gave up 2 bases; unmatched junction bases: 4. CDR1 and CDR2 (germline): MNHEY, SVGAGI. The CDR3 region is CASRSSGGTYEQYF. In nucleotides, the CDR3 is TGTGCCAGCAGGTCTAGCGGGGGAACCTACGAGCAGTACTTC.

The V gene is TRBV5-1, the J gene TRBJ1-1, with TRBD1 as a possible D gene (5 bases). V lost 4 bases to trimming and J lost 3 bases, with 7 bases between them. This CDR3 is 12 amino acids long. CDR1 is SGHRS and CDR2 is YFSETQ in the germline V gene. The CDR3 loop is CASSTGDTEAFF. CDR3 nucleotides: TGCGCCAGCAGCACGGGGGACACTGAAGCTTTCTTT. Full variable domain (remainder filled in from reference TRBV5-1 and TRBJ1-1): KAGVTQTPRYLIKTRGQQVTLSCSPISGHRSVSWYQQTPGQGLQFLFEYFSETQRNKGNFPGRFSGRQFSNSRSEMNVSTLELGDSALYLCASSTGDTEAFFGQGTRLTVV.

This sequence joins TRBV4-2 and TRBJ2-5; 8 positions agree with TRBD2. In germline, CDR1 is LGHNA, CDR2 YNFKEQ. The CDR3 sequence is 18 residues long. After removal of 0 bases from V and 2 bases from J, the junction contained 11 bases not matched to a gene. The CDR3 loop reads CASSQDPGAGGRQETQYF. The CDR3 DNA reads as TGTGCCAGCAGCCAAGACCCCGGTGCGGGGGGTCGGCAAGAGACCCAGTACTTC.

This clone was observed a handful of times. The gene calls are TRBV7-8 and TRBJ2-7; 9 nucleotides agree with TRBD1. CDR1 is SGHVS, CDR2 FQNEAQ, per germline. The J segment lost 3 bases and the V segment lost 2 bases, leaving 2 bases of the junction unmatched. This CDR3 region has 14 residues. Here the CDR3 reads CASSLRDRDYEQYF. DNA of the CDR3: TGTGCCAGCAGCTTAAGGGACAGGGACTACGAGCAGTACTTC.

This chain links TRBV2 with TRBJ2-1; D gene ambiguous. The germline V gene has CDR1 SNHLY and CDR2 FYNNEI. Between the trimmed V and J ends, which lost 4 bases and 0 bases, there was a span of 7 bases. There are 14 residues in the CDR3. The DNA for the CDR3 is TGTGCCAGCAGTGCCTCTAGCTCCTACAATGAGCAGTTCTTC. Translated: CASSASSSYNEQFF.

The rearrangement links TRBV29-1 to TRBJ1-1; maybe TRBD1 (5 bases). Germline V gene lookup returns CDR1 SQVTM and CDR2 ANQGSEA. The length of the CDR3 is 13 residues. Trimming took 5 bases from V and 0 from J, leaving 10 bases between them. CDR3 nucleotide sequence: TGCAGCGTTAAGGGACTTCTGAACACTGAAGCTTTCTTT. This sequence encodes CSVKGLLNTEAFF.

The chain recombines TRBV5-1 with TRBJ2-7; 14 bases are shared with TRBD2. V was pared by 1 base and J by 2 bases, with 5 bases of the junction left unmatched. The CDR3 runs to 17 residues. The germline V gene has CDR1 SGHRS and CDR2 YFSETQ. This chain's CDR3 is CASSLTGTSGGTYEQYF. CDR3 coding DNA: TGCGCCAGCAGCTTGACCGGGACTAGCGGGGGCACCTACGAGCAGTACTTC. The full variable domain, in which reference TRBV5-1 and TRBJ2-7 provide the parts outside the CDR3, is KAGVTQTPRYLIKTRGQQVTLSCSPISGHRSVSWYQQTPGQGLQFLFEYFSETQRNKGNFPGRFSGRQFSNSRSEMNVSTLELGDSALYLCASSLTGTSGGTYEQYFGPGTRLTVT.

CDR3 nucleotide sequence: TGTGCCAGCGGCGGGACAGGGGGCCGGGACATTCAGTACTTC. It codes for CASGGTGGRDIQYF. V and J are TRBV6-5 and TRBJ2-4; TRBD1 aligns across 12 bases. This CDR3 contains 14 residues. From germline, CDR1 is MNHEY and CDR2 SVGAGI. V shed 8 bases and J 8 bases; nucleotides not matched to a gene: 7.

Worth noting for this clone: The sample contains more than one DNA sequence encoding this CDR3. This chain connects TRBV6-5 to TRBJ1-1, with 10 bases aligning to TRBD1. Germline lookup yields CDR1 MNHEY and CDR2 SVGAGI. The CDR3 spans 14 residues. J gave up 5 bases and V 3 bases, and 3 bases lay outside the gene matches. For the CDR3, the DNA is TGTGCCAGCAGTTATGGACAGGGGGTTACTGAAGCTTTCTTT. Translated: CASSYGQGVTEAFF.

The chain combines TRBV7-2 with TRBJ2-5; maybe TRBD1 (6 bases). The CDR3 has 16 residues. Germline assignment: CDR1 SGHTA and CDR2 FQGNSA. Trimming pared 5 bases from V and 0 bases from J, leaving 16 bases between. CDR3 sequence reads: CASSLSRRGYQETQYF. The CDR3 nucleotides are TGTGCCAGCAGCCTAAGTAGAAGGGGGTACCAAGAGACCCAGTACTTC.

V usage is TRBV4-1 and J usage is TRBJ1-2; D might be TRBD1 (6 bases). This CDR3 is 14 amino acids long. Per the germline V gene, CDR1 is MGHRA and CDR2 is YSYEKL. V lost 3 bases and J lost 4, with 12 bases in between. CDR3: CASSHPRTVYGYTF. CDR3 in DNA: TGCGCCAGCAGCCATCCCCGGACAGTCTATGGCTACACCTTC.

V and J are TRBV7-2 and TRBJ2-2, with 8 bases identical to TRBD1. Germline assignment: CDR1 SGHTA and CDR2 FQGNSA. The CDR3 spans 17 residues. V was pared by 0 bases and J by 5 bases, with 8 bases of the junction left unmatched. CDR3 sequence: CASSLAVRGRVTGELFF. The CDR3 nucleotides read TGTGCCAGCAGCTTAGCGGTCAGGGGGCGAGTTACCGGGGAGCTGTTTTTT. Complete variable domain (other parts from reference TRBV7-2 and TRBJ2-2): GAGVSQSPSNKVTEKGKDVELRCDPISGHTALYWYRQSLGQGLEFLIYFQGNSAPDKSGLPSDRFSAERTGGSVSTLTIQRTQQEDSAVYLCASSLAVRGRVTGELFFGEGSRLTVL.

The chain employs TRBV2 and TRBJ2-7; a weak D match, TRBD2 (5 bases). CDR3 size: 14 residues. V was shortened by 3 bases and J by 1 base, with 10 bases between the two germline ends. CDR1 is SNHLY, CDR2 FYNNEI, per germline. CDR3 in DNA: TGTGCCAGCAGTGATAGCCGGGGTTCCTACGAGCAGTACTTC. This sequence encodes CASSDSRGSYEQYF.

This clone was counted only a few times. The CDR3 DNA is TGTGCCAGCAGTGTGCGACGGGGCAGGGGGCCCTCTGGAAACACCATATATTTT. Protein product: CASSVRRGRGPSGNTIYF. The V call is TRBV28, the J call TRBJ1-3; 8 bases are a match to TRBD1. CDR1 is MDHEN and CDR2 is SYDVKM in the germline V gene. The CDR3 consists of 18 residues. J was trimmed by 0 bases and V by 5 bases; bases with no gene match: 12.